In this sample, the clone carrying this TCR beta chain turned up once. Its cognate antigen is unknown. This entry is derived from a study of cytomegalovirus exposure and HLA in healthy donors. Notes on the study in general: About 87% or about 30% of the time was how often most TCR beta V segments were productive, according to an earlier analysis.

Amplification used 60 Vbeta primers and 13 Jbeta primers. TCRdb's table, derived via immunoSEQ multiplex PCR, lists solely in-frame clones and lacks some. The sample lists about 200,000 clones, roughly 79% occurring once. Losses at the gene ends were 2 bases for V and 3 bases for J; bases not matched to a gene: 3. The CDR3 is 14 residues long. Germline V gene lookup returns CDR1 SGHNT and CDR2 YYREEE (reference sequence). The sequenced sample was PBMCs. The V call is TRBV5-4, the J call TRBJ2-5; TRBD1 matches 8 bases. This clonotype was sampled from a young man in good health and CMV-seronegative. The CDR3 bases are TGTGCCAGCAGCTTTCAGGGGGCCAAAGAGACCCAGTACTTC. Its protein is CASSFQGAKETQYF.